This T cell receptor (beta chain) emerged from a study of blood T cell repertoires in COVID-19. About the research overall: Both acute and convalescent COVID-19 samples were obtained from the United States, Italy and Spain.

V shed 8 bases and J shed 9 bases, with 23 bases lying between them. Per the germline V gene, CDR1 is MDHEN and CDR2 is SYDVKM. CDR3 size: 15 residues. In the original processing: It was from reference gene primer amplification that nucleated cell counts were estimated. The data were produced by immunoSEQ multiplex PCR, yet TCRdb's version contains in-frame clones alone and is incomplete. That table supplies the V and J calls and clone size; D and trimming were determined from the DNA. The sample holds about 350,000 clones; over 75% are singletons and the top ten take roughly 1%. Participants, roughly 18 to 90 years old, spanned some 23 US areas. Participant-reported clinical history was the basis for cohort assignment.

This TCR derives from a woman aged 30 to 39 who had recovered from COVID-19. The V gene is TRBV28, the J gene TRBJ2-1; D might be TRBD1 (6 bases). The sequencing input was PBMCs or T cells enriched from blood (not recorded which). The CDR3 is CASRITQAGAGEQFF. The CDR3 region has the DNA TGTGCCAGCCGAATTACCCAGGCAGGGGCGGGTGAGCAGTTCTTC.